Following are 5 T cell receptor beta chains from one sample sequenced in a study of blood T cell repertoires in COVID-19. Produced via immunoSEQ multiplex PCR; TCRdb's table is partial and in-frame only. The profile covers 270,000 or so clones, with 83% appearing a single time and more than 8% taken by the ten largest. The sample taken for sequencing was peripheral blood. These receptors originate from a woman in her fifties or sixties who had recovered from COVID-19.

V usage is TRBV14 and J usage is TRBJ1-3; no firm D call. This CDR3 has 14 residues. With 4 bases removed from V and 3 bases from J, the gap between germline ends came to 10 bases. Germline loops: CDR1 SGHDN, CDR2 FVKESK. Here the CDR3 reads CASSPGGRGNTIYF. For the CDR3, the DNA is TGTGCCAGCAGCCCTGGAGGGCGTGGAAACACCATATATTTT.

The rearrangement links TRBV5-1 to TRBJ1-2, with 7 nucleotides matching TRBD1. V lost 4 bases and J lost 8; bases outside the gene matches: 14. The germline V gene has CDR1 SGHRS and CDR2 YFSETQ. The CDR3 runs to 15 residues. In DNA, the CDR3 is TGCGCCAGCAGCACAGACAGGGTCCGTACAGGGGGCTACACCTTC. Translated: CASSTDRVRTGGYTF. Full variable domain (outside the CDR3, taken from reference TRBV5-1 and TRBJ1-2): KAGVTQTPRYLIKTRGQQVTLSCSPISGHRSVSWYQQTPGQGLQFLFEYFSETQRNKGNFPGRFSGRQFSNSRSEMNVSTLELGDSALYLCASSTDRVRTGGYTFGSGTRLTVV.

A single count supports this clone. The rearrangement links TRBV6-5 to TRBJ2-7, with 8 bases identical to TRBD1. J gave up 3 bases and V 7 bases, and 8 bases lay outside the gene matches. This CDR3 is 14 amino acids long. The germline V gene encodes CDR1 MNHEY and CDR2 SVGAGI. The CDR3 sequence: CASTPGTGNYEQYF. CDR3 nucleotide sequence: TGTGCCAGCACCCCCGGGACAGGCAACTACGAGCAGTACTTC.

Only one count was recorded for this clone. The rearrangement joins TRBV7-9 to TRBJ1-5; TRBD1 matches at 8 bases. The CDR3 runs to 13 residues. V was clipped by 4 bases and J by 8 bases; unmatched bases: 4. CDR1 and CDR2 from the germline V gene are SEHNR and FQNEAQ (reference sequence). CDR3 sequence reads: CASSSDRGEPQHF. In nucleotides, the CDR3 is TGTGCCAGCAGCTCAGACAGGGGTGAGCCCCAGCATTTT.

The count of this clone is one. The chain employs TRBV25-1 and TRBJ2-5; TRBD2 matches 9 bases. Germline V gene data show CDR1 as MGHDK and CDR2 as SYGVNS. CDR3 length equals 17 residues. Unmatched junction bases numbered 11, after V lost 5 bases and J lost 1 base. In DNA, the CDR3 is TGTGCCAGCAGTTCCCCCCGAGGGCGGGAGGGCCAAGAGACCCAGTACTTC. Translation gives CASSSPRGREGQETQYF.